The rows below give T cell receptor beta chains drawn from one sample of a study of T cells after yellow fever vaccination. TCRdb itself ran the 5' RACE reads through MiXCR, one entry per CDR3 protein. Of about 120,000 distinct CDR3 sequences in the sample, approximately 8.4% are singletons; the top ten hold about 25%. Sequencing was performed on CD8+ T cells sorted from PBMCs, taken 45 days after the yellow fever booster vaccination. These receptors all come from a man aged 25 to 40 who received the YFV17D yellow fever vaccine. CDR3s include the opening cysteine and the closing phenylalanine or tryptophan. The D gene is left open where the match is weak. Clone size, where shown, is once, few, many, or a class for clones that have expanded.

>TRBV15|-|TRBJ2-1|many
TGTGCCACCAGCAGAGATCTAGCGAACTACAATGAGCAGTTCTTC
CATSRDLANYNEQFF
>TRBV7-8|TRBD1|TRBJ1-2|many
TGTGCCAGCAGCCTCGGGACAGGGAACTTGGGCTACACCTTC
CASSLGTGNLGYTF
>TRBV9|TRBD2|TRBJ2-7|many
TGTGCCAGCAGCGACGACACTAGCGGGCCTTCCTACGAGCAGTACTTC
CASSDDTSGPSYEQYF
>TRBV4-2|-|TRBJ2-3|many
TGTGCCAGCAGAAGTCGGGTACTCTCTAGCACAGATACGCAGTATTTT
CASRSRVLSSTDTQYF
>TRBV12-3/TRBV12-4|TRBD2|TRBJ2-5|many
TGTGCCAGCAGTAAGCTAGCGGGAGGTCGAGAGACCCAGTACTTC
CASSKLAGGRETQYF
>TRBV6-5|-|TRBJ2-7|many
TGTGCCAGCAGTTACGGGGCGGCCCCCTACGAGCAGTACTTC
CASSYGAAPYEQYF
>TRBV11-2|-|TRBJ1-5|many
TGTGCCAGCAGCTCCTGGGGCAATCAGCCCCAGCATTTT
CASSSWGNQPQHF
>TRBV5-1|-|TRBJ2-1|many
TGCGCCAGCCTCGACACCCTAGGGAATGAGCAGTTCTTC
CASLDTLGNEQFF
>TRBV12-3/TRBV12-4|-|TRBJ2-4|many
TGTGCCAGCAGTTTATCTACTCTCATAGCCAAAAACATTCAGTACTTC
CASSLSTLIAKNIQYF
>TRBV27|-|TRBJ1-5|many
TGTGCCAGCAGTGTGACCGATTATCAGCCCCAGCATTTT
CASSVTDYQPQHF
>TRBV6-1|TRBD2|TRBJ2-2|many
TGTGCCAGCAGTCCGGGACTAGCGAGCTACGCGAACACCGGGGAGCTGTTTTTT
CASSPGLASYANTGELFF
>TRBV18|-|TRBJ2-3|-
TGTGCCAGCTCACCGACAGGGAGGTTAGATACGCAGTATTTT
CASSPTGRLDTQYF
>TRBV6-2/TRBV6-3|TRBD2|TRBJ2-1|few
TGTGCCAGCAGTTACCCGGGACTAGCGGGATTTGAAGGGAACAATGAGCAGTTCTTC
CASSYPGLAGFEGNNEQFF
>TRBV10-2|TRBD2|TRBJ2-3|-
TGCGCCGCAAAGTCTAGCGGGGGTATGGATACGCAGTATTTT
CAAKSSGGMDTQYF
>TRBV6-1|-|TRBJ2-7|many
TGTGCCACCTCAGGGTCCTTCGAGCAGTACTTC
CATSGSFEQYF
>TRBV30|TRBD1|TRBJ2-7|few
TGTGCCTGGCGGGACAGGGGTCTCTACGAGCAGTACTTC
CAWRDRGLYEQYF
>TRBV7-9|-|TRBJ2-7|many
TGTGCCAGCAGCTTGGAGTCCCGCTGGGGGGAGCAGTACTTC
CASSLESRWGEQYF
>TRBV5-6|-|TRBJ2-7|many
TGTGCCAGCAGCTTGGGTCTGCGGAGCTCCTACGAGCAGTACTTC
CASSLGLRSSYEQYF
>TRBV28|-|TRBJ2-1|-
TGTGCCAGCAGTTTCGGGGAGTTTGCCCAGAATGAGCAGTTCTTC
CASSFGEFAQNEQFF
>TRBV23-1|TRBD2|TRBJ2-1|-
TGCGCCAGCAGTCAACCGGGACTAGCGGGAAGGGTTGGCAATGAGCAGTTCTTC
CASSQPGLAGRVGNEQFF
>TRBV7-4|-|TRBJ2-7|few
TGTGCCAGCAGCCCCCAACCTGGCCCCGGCTGCGAGCAGTACTTC
CASSPQPGPGCEQYF
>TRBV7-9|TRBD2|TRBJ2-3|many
TGTGCCAGCAGCCAAACTAGCGCAGATACGCAGTATTTT
CASSQTSADTQYF
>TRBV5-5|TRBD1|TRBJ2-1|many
TGTGCCAGCAGCGACCCCGGGACAGGGTCGAATGAGCAGTTCTTC
CASSDPGTGSNEQFF
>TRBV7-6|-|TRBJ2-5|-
TGTGCCAGCAGCTTTAATGGAGGGCAAGAGACCCAGTACTTC
CASSFNGGQETQYF
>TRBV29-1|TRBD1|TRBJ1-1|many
TGCAGCGTAAAGAAGGGGACAGGGATTAACACTGAAGCTTTCTTT
CSVKKGTGINTEAFF
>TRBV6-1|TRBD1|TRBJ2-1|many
TGTGCCAGCAGTCAACAGGGGTATGGTGTCGCGGATAGATTCAATGAGCAGTTCTTC
CASSQQGYGVADRFNEQFF
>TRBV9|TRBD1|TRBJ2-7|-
TGTGCCAGCAGCGTAGGAGGGACAGGGGCCGACGAGCAGTACTTC
CASSVGGTGADEQYF
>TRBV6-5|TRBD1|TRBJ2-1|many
TGTGCCAGCAGTTACGGGACAGGGCGGACGAATGAGCAGTTCTTC
CASSYGTGRTNEQFF
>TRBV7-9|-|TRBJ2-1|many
TGTGCCAGCAGCCCCTACGGGAGTATCTACAATGAGCAGTTCTTC
CASSPYGSIYNEQFF
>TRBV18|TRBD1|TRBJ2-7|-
TGTGACAGCTCACCAAAGGACCAGGGGGACCCCTACGAGCAGTACTTC
CDSSPKDQGDPYEQYF
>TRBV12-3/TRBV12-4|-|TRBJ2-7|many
TGTGCCAGCAGCCCCAGCGGTTCAGCCTACGAGCAGTACTTC
CASSPSGSAYEQYF
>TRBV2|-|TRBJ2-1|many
TGTGCCAGCAGTGAAGGACTACAGAACAATGAGCAGTTCTTC
CASSEGLQNNEQFF
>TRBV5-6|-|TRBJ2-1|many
TGTGCCAGCAGCTTGGGTCTAGCGCTCAATGAGCAGTTCTTC
CASSLGLALNEQFF
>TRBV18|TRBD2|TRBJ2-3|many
TGTGCCAGCTCACCACCGGGTAGCGGGGGACTCACAGATACGCAGTATTTT
CASSPPGSGGLTDTQYF
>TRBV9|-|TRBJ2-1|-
TGTGCCAGCAGCGTATCGGGTCGGGGCGCCTACAATGAGCAGTTCTTC
CASSVSGRGAYNEQFF
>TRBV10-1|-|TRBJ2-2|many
TGCGCCAGCAGTGTGTCTAACACCGGGGAGCTGTTTTTT
CASSVSNTGELFF
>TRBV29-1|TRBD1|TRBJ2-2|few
TGCAGCGTTGAAAGTAAGACAGGGGTCACCGGGGAGCTGTTTTTT
CSVESKTGVTGELFF
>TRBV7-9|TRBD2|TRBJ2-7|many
TGTGCCAGCAGCTTTCCGGGACTAGTAGGCTACGAGCAGTACTTC
CASSFPGLVGYEQYF
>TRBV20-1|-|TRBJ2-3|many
TGCAGTGCTTCTAAGGAGACACCAGATACGCAGTATTTT
CSASKETPDTQYF
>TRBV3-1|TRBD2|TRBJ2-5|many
TGTGCCAGCAGCCAGGACCGGGAGGGGGAGACCCAGTACTTC
CASSQDREGETQYF
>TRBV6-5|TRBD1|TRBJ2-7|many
TGTGCCAGCAGTCCCCTTCCCGACAGGGGGGAATCCTACGAGCAGTACTTC
CASSPLPDRGESYEQYF
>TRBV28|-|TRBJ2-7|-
TGTGCCAGCAGCCGACTCATCGCGACAGAGCACGAGCAGTACTTC
CASSRLIATEHEQYF
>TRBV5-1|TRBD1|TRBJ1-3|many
TGCGCCAGCCGCTTTGGGACAGCCGGCTCTGGAAACACCATATATTTT
CASRFGTAGSGNTIYF
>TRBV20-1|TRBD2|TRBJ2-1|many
TGCAGTGCTAGGGAACTAGCGGGAGCTAGCTCCTACAATGAGCAGTTCTTC
CSARELAGASSYNEQFF